One sample yielded the 3 T cell receptor beta chains listed below, sequenced in a study of cytomegalovirus exposure and HLA in healthy donors. Data came from immunoSEQ multiplex PCR; TCRdb stores just in-frame clones and leaves some out. The sample shows roughly 200,000 clones, about 81% of them seen only once. What was sequenced was PBMCs. The receptors originated from a woman aged 25 to 39 in good health and CMV-seronegative.

This chain connects TRBV10-2 to TRBJ1-5, with D unresolved. The germline V gene has CDR1 WSHSY and CDR2 SAAADI. V was pared by 4 bases and J by 4 bases, with 8 bases between. The CDR3 covers 13 residues. The CDR3 sequence is CASSAGENQPQHF. The DNA of the CDR3 is TGCGCCAGCAGTGCGGGAGAGAATCAGCCCCAGCATTTT.

V usage is TRBV7-3 and J usage is TRBJ2-5, with D possibly being TRBD1 (6 bases). This CDR3 comprises 15 residues. Germline CDR1 is SGHTA and CDR2 is FQGTGA. Trimming took off 5 bases at V and 0 bases at J, with 13 bases between the two ends. CDR3 nucleotides: TGTGCCAGCAGCCTTGCGCAGGGGAACCAAGAGACCCAGTACTTC. Translation gives CASSLAQGNQETQYF.

This clone has a handful of counts. The chain uses TRBV30 and TRBJ1-5; no clear D gene. The CDR3 totals 13 residues. Per the germline V gene, CDR1 is GTSNPN and CDR2 is SVGIG (reference sequence). Trimming removed 6 bases at V and 3 bases at J, with 12 bases between. In nucleotides, the CDR3 is TGTGCCTGTGCCCTCAGTTACAATCAGCCCCAGCATTTT. It codes for CACALSYNQPQHF.